The entry below describes one T cell receptor beta chain. Researchers used genomic DNA as the template to profile TCR beta VDJ and CDR3. Each CDR3 protein gets one entry after TCRdb re-called the reads with MiXCR. The data hold under 350,000 distinct CDR3 sequences, with under 65% observed a single time. This sample was taken from a study of CD8+CD57+ T cells in acquired aplastic anemia. Germline V gene sequence: CDR1 MRHNA, CDR2 SNTAGT. V gave up 5 bases and J gave up 0 bases, with 8 bases separating them. The CDR3 is made up of 15 amino acids. In patients chosen for sequencing, flow cytometry had shown CD8+CD57+ cell expansion.

V gene TRBV6-4 combines with J gene TRBJ2-6; D uncertain. The sample consisted of sorted CD4+, CD8+, or CD8+CD57+ T cells (not recorded which) from PBMCs. The sequence came from a human donor with aplastic anemia. CDR3 coding DNA: TGTGCCAGCAGTCCACTCTTCTCTGGGGCCAACGTCCTGACTTTC. Translation gives CASSPLFSGANVLTF.